Listed below are T cell receptor beta chains from one sample, sequenced in a study of tumor and adjacent non-tumor tissue in lung cancer. TCRdb re-called the multiplex PCR reads through MiXCR, storing one row per CDR3 protein. The table includes over 110,000 distinct CDR3 sequences, around 67% detected once. Sample: lung tumor tissue. All receptors come from a man aged 55 to 70 with small cell lung cancer. CDR3s include the opening cysteine and the closing phenylalanine or tryptophan. A D gene is named only where the DNA matches it firmly. Clone size appears in some rows only: once, few, many, or a class for an expanded clone.

clone size	D gene	V gene	J gene	CDR3 DNA	CDR3 protein
few	.	TRBV6-1	TRBJ2-5	TGTGCCAGCAGTGAAGCCGGAAGAACAGGTCAAGAGACCCAGTACTTC	CASSEAGRTGQETQYF
.	TRBD1	TRBV4-1	TRBJ2-7	TGCGGCAGCAGCCTACAACCGGGACAGGGTATCTACGAGCAGTACTTC	CGSSLQPGQGIYEQYF
few	.	TRBV5-1	TRBJ2-3	TGCGCCAGCAGCCTAGGGCTGTCCACTAGCACAGATACGCAGTATTTT	CASSLGLSTSTDTQYF
.	.	TRBV6-6	TRBJ2-6	TGTGCCAGCAGTTTAGCTTCTGGGGCCAACGTCCTGACTTTC	CASSLASGANVLTF
few	.	TRBV7-9	TRBJ1-5	TGTGCCAGCAGTGGCGGGAACAATCAGCCCCAGCATTTT	CASSGGNNQPQHF
many	.	TRBV6-1	TRBJ1-1	TGTGCCAGCAGTGAAAAATGGTCTTGGCAAAAGTTGAACACTGAAGCTTTCTTT	CASSEKWSWQKLNTEAFF
few	TRBD1	TRBV7-9	TRBJ1-5	TGTGCCAGCAGCTTCGGAACAGGGGAAATTCAGCCCCAGCATTTT	CASSFGTGEIQPQHF
few	TRBD1	TRBV6-5	TRBJ2-2	TGTGCCAGCAGTAGACTCCCCGGACAGGGGGTTGGGGGGGAGCTGTTTTTT	CASSRLPGQGVGGELFF
.	.	TRBV5-1	TRBJ1-1	TGCGCCAGCAGCTTGGCGCGGACCCTGGACGAGGGGACTGAAGCTTTCTTT	CASSLARTLDEGTEAFF
medium-sized	TRBD1	TRBV11-3	TRBJ1-2	TGTGCCAGCAGCTTCTCGGACAGGCCTAACTATGGCTACACCTTC	CASSFSDRPNYGYTF
.	.	TRBV29-1	TRBJ2-3	TGCAGCGTTGGGGAGGAGAGGTTGGGAGATACGCAGTATTTT	CSVGEERLGDTQYF
.	.	TRBV12-3/TRBV12-4	TRBJ2-2	TGTGCTAACAGGCCAGGGGGGTTCGACACCGGGGAGCTGTTTTTT	CANRPGGFDTGELFF
once	.	TRBV6-5	TRBJ2-5	TGTGCCAGCAGTTGGGGGGGCGGGAAAGAGATCCAGTACTTC	CASSWGGGKEIQYF
.	.	TRBV7-2	TRBJ1-2	TGTGCCAGCGGGGCGAACTCCTATGGCTACTCCTTC	CASGANSYGYSF
few	.	TRBV6-5	TRBJ2-1	TGTGCCAGCAGTTACTCGATGAGGTCCAATGAGCAGTTCTTC	CASSYSMRSNEQFF
.	.	TRBV5-1	TRBJ1-2	TGCGCCAGCAGCTTGAGGTCCGGGGGATTATATGGCTACACCTTC	CASSLRSGGLYGYTF
.	.	TRBV6-1	TRBJ2-1	TGTGCCACCCAACAGAGTTCCTACAATAAGCAGTTCTTC	CATQQSSYNKQFF
many	TRBD1	TRBV30	TRBJ1-2	TGTGCCTGGAGTGGAACAGGGGTCTATGGCTACACCTTC	CAWSGTGVYGYTF
.	TRBD2	TRBV20-1	TRBJ2-2	TGCAGTGCTGGAGACTCGCTGGCGGGAGTTGACACCGGGGAGCTGTTTTTT	CSAGDSLAGVDTGELFF
.	.	TRBV6-1	TRBJ1-2	TGTGCCAGCAGAACCATTGACAGCTATGGCTACACCTTC	CASRTIDSYGYTF
once	.	TRBV28	TRBJ2-2	TGTGCCAGCAGTGTCGGGGGAGTCGAAACCGGGGAGCTGTTTTTT	CASSVGGVETGELFF
few	TRBD1	TRBV12-3/TRBV12-4	TRBJ1-5	TGTGCCAGCAGCCGGACAGGGCACCAGCCCCAGCATTTT	CASSRTGHQPQHF
.	.	TRBV6-1	TRBJ2-3	TGTGCCAGCTGTGAAGGGGAGGTGAGCACAGATACGCAGTATTTT	CASCEGEVSTDTQYF
few	.	TRBV11-2	TRBJ2-1	TGTGCTAGCCAGAAGCTGCAGGGCGACAACGAGCAGTTCTTC	CASQKLQGDNEQFF
.	.	TRBV20-1	TRBJ2-1	TGCACTGCTAGAAGGGGGGGGGGCCGGAATGAGCAGTTCTTC	CTARRGGGRNEQFF
.	.	TRBV6-5	TRBJ2-1	.	CVSTWGTGANEQLF
.	.	TRBV10-2	TRBJ2-1	TGTGCCAGCAGTGACCTAGAGAGGGTCAATGAGCAGTTCTTC	CASSDLERVNEQFF
.	.	TRBV29-1	TRBJ2-1	TGTAGCTTAGCGATGGTAAACAATGAGCAGTTCTTC	CSLAMVNNEQFF
.	.	TRBV20-1	TRBJ2-1	TGCAGTGCTAGAGAACTAGGGGGGCTCCAGCGCCCTAGATCCAATGAGCAGTTCTTC	CSARELGGLQRPRSNEQFF
many	.	TRBV11-3	TRBJ1-1	TGTGCCAGCAGCTCAGCACGAGGATTGAACACTGAAGCTTTCTTT	CASSSARGLNTEAFF
.	.	TRBV20-1	TRBJ2-1	TGCAGTGCTAGGGGAGGGGGTTGGAATGAGCAGTTCTTC	CSARGGGWNEQFF
.	.	TRBV24-1	TRBJ2-7	TGTGTCACTAGTGATGGGGTAAAGCAGTACTTC	CVTSDGVKQYF
.	TRBD2	TRBV29-1	TRBJ2-1	TGCAGCGTTTTTTCTAGCGGGAATATCGGATTGACCGCCTACGAGCAGTTCTTC	CSVFSSGNIGLTAYEQFF
once	.	TRBV5-1	TRBJ2-3	TGCGCCAGCGGATCTGACACGACGGGTACGCAGTATTTT	CASGSDTTGTQYF
.	.	TRBV29-1	TRBJ2-1	TGCAGCGTTGGCCCAGGTGGGATCACAGGCAGTAGGGAGCAGTTCTTC	CSVGPGGITGSREQFF
many	.	TRBV6-6	TRBJ2-1	TGTGCCAGCAGCGTCGTCGTAGCGGATGAGCAGTTCTTC	CASSVVVADEQFF
.	.	TRBV2	TRBJ2-3	TGTGCCAGCAGTGGAGAAGGTGGCTACACAGATACGCAGTATTTT	CASSGEGGYTDTQYF
.	TRBD1	TRBV6-5	TRBJ1-2	TGTGCCAGCAGTTATCAGGGGGGGTCGGGTGGCTACACCTTC	CASSYQGGSGGYTF
many	.	TRBV11-1	TRBJ2-1	TGTGCCAGCAGCATTGGACTCCCGACTCTCGGTGAGCAGTTCTTC	CASSIGLPTLGEQFF
few	.	TRBV11-1	TRBJ2-3	TGTGTCAGCAGCTTTAGCAGGACAGATACGCAGTATTTT	CVSSFSRTDTQYF
once	.	TRBV29-1	TRBJ2-6	TGCAGCGTTGGTATTCTGGCGCCGGGACAAAGCGCGTCTGGGGCCAACATCCTGACTTTC	CSVGILAPGQSASGANILTF
many	TRBD1	TRBV29-1	TRBJ2-1	TGCAGCGTTGTCAGGAAGGGACAGGGGCGCACCTACAATGAGCAGTTCTTC	CSVVRKGQGRTYNEQFF
.	.	TRBV12-3/TRBV12-4	TRBJ2-4	TGTGCCAGTGGTATCATTCAGTACTTC	CASGIIQYF
few	.	TRBV28	TRBJ1-1	TGTGCCAGCAGTTTTGCGGGGACCCAGAACACTGAAGCTTTCTTT	CASSFAGTQNTEAFF
.	TRBD2	TRBV20-1	TRBJ2-2	TGCAGTGCTAGAGACGGACGGACTAGCGGGAGTGAGGACACTGGGGAGCTGTTTTTT	CSARDGRTSGSEDTGELFF
once	TRBD2	TRBV20-1	TRBJ2-7	TGCAGTGCTAGAGGAGGGACTAGCGGGAGTGTGTCCTACGGGCAGTACTTC	CSARGGTSGSVSYGQYF
.	.	TRBV29-1	TRBJ2-1	TGCAGTGTTTGGATAGGTTCCTACAATGAGCAGTTCTTC	CSVWIGSYNEQFF
once	.	TRBV20-1	TRBJ1-2	TGCAGTGTCCTGGACCGCTATGGCTACACCTTC	CSVLDRYGYTF
.	.	TRBV11-2	TRBJ2-1	TGTACCAGCAGCTTAGGGGGGAACTACAATGAGCAGTTCTTT	CTSSLGGNYNEQFF
.	.	TRBV29-1	TRBJ2-6	TGCAGCGTTGGTATTGTGGCGCCGGGACAAAGCGCGTCTGGGGCCAACGTCCTGACTTTC	CSVGIVAPGQSASGANVLTF